Presented here are 2 T cell receptor beta chains from one specimen sequenced in a study of CD8 T cells in ankylosing spondylitis. TCRdb re-derived calls from the 5' RACE reads in MiXCR, one entry per CDR3 protein. The sample includes roughly 260,000 distinct CDR3 sequences, around 19% of them seen just once. Sequenced input: blood, either unsorted or a sorted T cell fraction (not recorded which). These receptors were taken from a male donor with ankylosing spondylitis or in good health (not recorded which).

The V and J genes are TRBV12-3 or TRBV12-4 and TRBJ1-1; D is undetermined. The CDR3 is 12 residues long. Trimming shortened V by 3 bases and J by 11 bases, and 13 bases separated the two germline ends. CDR3 in amino acids: CASSFPLSNAFF. The CDR3 DNA is TGTGCCAGCAGTTTCCCCCTCTCAAACGCTTTCTTT.

This clonotype appeared a few times. The rearrangement uses TRBV24-1 and TRBJ2-1, with 7 bases aligning to TRBD1. V lost 9 bases, J lost 0 bases, and 7 bases stayed unmatched. Per germline, CDR1 KGHDR and CDR2 SFDVKD. The length of the CDR3 is 15 residues. CDR3 DNA: TGTGCCACCGGGGAGACAGGGAGCTCCTACAATGAGCAGTTCTTC. Its translation: CATGETGSSYNEQFF.